This T cell receptor (beta chain) is drawn from a study of blood T cell repertoires in COVID-19. Across the study: Acute and convalescent COVID-19 specimens originated in the United States, Italy and Spain. In each case, the material was cDNA or gDNA derived from T cells, B-cell-depleted T cells, or PBMCs.

Germline V CDR1 and CDR2: MGHRA, YSYEKL. The J segment lost 6 bases and the V segment lost 1 base, leaving 11 bases of the junction unmatched. This CDR3 contains 16 residues. Original processing methods: For nucleated cells, counts were estimated from reference gene primer amplification. Sequenced by immunoSEQ multiplex PCR; TCRdb stores in-frame clones only, minus some. The V and J calls and clone size were taken over from that table, and D and trimming were inferred from the DNA. The data show about 200,000 clones, 80% seen once. The receptor was derived from a woman in her 70s with acute or convalescent COVID-19. The V and J genes are TRBV4-1 and TRBJ1-1, with 7 positions matching TRBD1. The sequencing input was peripheral blood. DNA for the CDR3: TGCGCCAGCAGCCAAGCCCCAGACAGGGAATCTTCTGAAGCTTTCTTT. Its protein product is CASSQAPDRESSEAFF.